The text below deals with one TCR beta chain. As yet, its antigen is unknown. The data are from a study of T cells in Graves' hyperthyroidism and ophthalmopathy. General study results and limits: In validation, the model predicted ophthalmopathy. These predictions came a median about 6 months before onset. A model of 13 V-J pairs discriminated ophthalmopathy from stable hyperthyroidism.

RNA transcripts were the template for amplifying TCR beta CDR3 regions. The study used the HTBI primer set for a first-round RT-PCR of the TCR CDR3. TCRdb passed the multiplex PCR reads through MiXCR, listing each CDR3 protein once. The data contain about 210,000 distinct CDR3 sequences, under 20% of them singletons. Per germline, CDR1 SNHLY and CDR2 FYNNEI. The CDR3 sequence is 14 residues long. The V gene lost 5 bases and the J gene lost 5 bases, with 16 bases spanning the gap. Material: blood. The chain joins TRBV2 to TRBJ2-7; tentatively, D is TRBD1 (7 bases). The receptor comes from a man aged 45-65 years with Graves' hyperthyroidism. In DNA, the CDR3 is TGTGCCAGCAGTAGGGACAGAATAGCGGACGAGCAGTACTTC. Amino acids: CASSRDRIADEQYF.